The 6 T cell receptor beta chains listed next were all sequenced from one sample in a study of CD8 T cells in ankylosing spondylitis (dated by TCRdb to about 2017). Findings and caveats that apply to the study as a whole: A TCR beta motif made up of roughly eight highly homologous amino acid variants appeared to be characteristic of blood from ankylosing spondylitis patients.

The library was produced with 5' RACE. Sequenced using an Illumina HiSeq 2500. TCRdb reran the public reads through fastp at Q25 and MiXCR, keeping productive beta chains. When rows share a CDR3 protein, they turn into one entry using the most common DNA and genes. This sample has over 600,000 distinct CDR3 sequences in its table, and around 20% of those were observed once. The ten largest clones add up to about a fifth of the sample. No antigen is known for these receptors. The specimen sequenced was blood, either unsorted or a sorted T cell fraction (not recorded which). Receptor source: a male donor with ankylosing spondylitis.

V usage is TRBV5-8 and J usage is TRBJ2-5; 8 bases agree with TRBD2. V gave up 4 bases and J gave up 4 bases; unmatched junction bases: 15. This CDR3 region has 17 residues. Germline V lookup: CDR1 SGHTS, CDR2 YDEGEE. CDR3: CASSLGVAGSYVETQYF. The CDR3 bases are TGTGCCAGCAGCCTCGGAGTAGCGGGAAGTTATGTAGAGACCCAGTACTTC.

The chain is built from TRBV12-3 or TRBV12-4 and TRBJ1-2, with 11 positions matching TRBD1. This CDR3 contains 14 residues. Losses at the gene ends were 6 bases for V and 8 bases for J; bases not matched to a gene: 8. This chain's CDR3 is CASRRTGGAGGYTF. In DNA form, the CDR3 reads TGTGCCAGCAGGAGGACAGGGGGCGCGGGGGGCTACACCTTC.

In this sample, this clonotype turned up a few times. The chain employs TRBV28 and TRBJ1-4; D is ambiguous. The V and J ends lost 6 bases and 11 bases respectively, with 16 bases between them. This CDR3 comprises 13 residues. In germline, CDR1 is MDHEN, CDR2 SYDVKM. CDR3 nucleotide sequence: TGTGCCAGCAGCCCCCGGTTCCCGCTGAAACTGTTTTTT. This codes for CASSPRFPLKLFF.

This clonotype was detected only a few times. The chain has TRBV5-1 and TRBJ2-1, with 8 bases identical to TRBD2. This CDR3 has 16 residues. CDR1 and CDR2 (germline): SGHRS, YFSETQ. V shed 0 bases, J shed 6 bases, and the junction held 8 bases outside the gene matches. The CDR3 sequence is CASSLDRAGGGNEQFF. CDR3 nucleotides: TGCGCCAGCAGCTTGGATCGGGCGGGAGGAGGCAATGAGCAGTTCTTC.

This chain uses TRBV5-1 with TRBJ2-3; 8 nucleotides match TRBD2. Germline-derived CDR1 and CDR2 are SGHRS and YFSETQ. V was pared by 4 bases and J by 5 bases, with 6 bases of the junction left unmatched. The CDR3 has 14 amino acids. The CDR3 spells CASSAGLGGDTQYF. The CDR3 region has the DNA TGCGCCAGCAGCGCGGGACTAGGGGGAGATACGCAGTATTTT.

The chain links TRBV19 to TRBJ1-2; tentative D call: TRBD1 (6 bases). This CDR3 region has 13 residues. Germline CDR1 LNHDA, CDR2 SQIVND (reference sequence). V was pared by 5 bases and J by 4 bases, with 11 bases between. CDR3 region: CASSVRQAYGYTF. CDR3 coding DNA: TGTGCCAGTAGTGTCCGACAGGCCTATGGCTACACCTTC.